Listed below are T cell receptor beta chains from one sample, sequenced in a study of early T cells in non-severe SARS-CoV-2 infection. TCRdb passed the 5' RACE reads through MiXCR, listing each CDR3 protein once. The sample shows about 56,000 distinct CDR3 sequences, about 16% of them seen only once. The specimen comprised whole blood, sampled at baseline. All receptors derive from an adult who was a healthcare worker with PCR-confirmed SARS-CoV-2 infection or an uninfected control (not recorded which). Each CDR3 is given with its conserved first and last residue. The order of the fields is CDR3 protein, CDR3 DNA, CDR3 length, J gene, D gene, clone size, V gene. D genes are given only for firm matches. A clone size is listed for some rows: how often the clone was seen (once, few, many), or a class if it is expanded.

CDR3 protein: CASTGQANTEAFF; CDR3 DNA: TGCGCCAGCACCGGACAGGCGAACACTGAAGCTTTCTTT; CDR3 length: 13; J gene: TRBJ1-1; D gene: TRBD1; clone size: .; V gene: TRBV5-1
CDR3 protein: CASSRLGREGPDTQYF; CDR3 DNA: TGTGCCAGCAGCCGACTTGGGCGGGAGGGGCCCGATACGCAGTATTTT; CDR3 length: 16; J gene: TRBJ2-3; D gene: TRBD2; clone size: few; V gene: TRBV28
CDR3 protein: CASSYPAASGRALEGTQYF; CDR3 DNA: TGTGCCAGCAGTTACCCCGCGGCTAGCGGGAGGGCCCTCGAGGGGACCCAGTACTTC; CDR3 length: 19; J gene: TRBJ2-5; D gene: TRBD2; clone size: few; V gene: TRBV6-6
CDR3 protein: CAWTMGAEAFF; CDR3 DNA: TGTGCCTGGACAATGGGGGCCGAGGCTTTCTTT; CDR3 length: 11; J gene: TRBJ1-1; D gene: .; clone size: .; V gene: TRBV30
CDR3 protein: CASSLGQGSYGYTF; CDR3 DNA: TGTGCCAGCAGCTTAGGCCAAGGTTCCTATGGCTACACCTTC; CDR3 length: 14; J gene: TRBJ1-2; D gene: .; clone size: few; V gene: TRBV7-6
CDR3 protein: CASSLGDFETQYF; CDR3 DNA: TGTGCCAGCAGTTTAGGGGACTTCGAGACCCAGTACTTC; CDR3 length: 13; J gene: TRBJ2-5; D gene: .; clone size: many; V gene: TRBV28
CDR3 protein: CASSLDHLTDTQYF; CDR3 DNA: TGTGCCAGCAGCTTAGACCACCTCACAGATACGCAGTATTTT; CDR3 length: 14; J gene: TRBJ2-3; D gene: .; clone size: many; V gene: TRBV7-8
CDR3 protein: CASRRGLAGGSYNEQFF; CDR3 DNA: TGTGCCAGCAGGCGTGGACTAGCGGGAGGGTCCTACAATGAGCAGTTCTTC; CDR3 length: 17; J gene: TRBJ2-1; D gene: TRBD2; clone size: many; V gene: TRBV7-9
CDR3 protein: CASNQAGGQETQYF; CDR3 DNA: TGTGCCAGCAACCAAGCGGGAGGGCAAGAGACCCAGTACTTC; CDR3 length: 14; J gene: TRBJ2-5; D gene: TRBD2; clone size: .; V gene: TRBV2
CDR3 protein: CASSQDGSRTYNEQFF; CDR3 DNA: TGTGCCAGCAGCCAAGATGGGAGTCGCACCTACAATGAGCAGTTCTTC; CDR3 length: 16; J gene: TRBJ2-1; D gene: .; clone size: few; V gene: TRBV4-2
CDR3 protein: CSARGFSGRGTEAFF; CDR3 DNA: TGCAGTGCTAGGGGCTTCTCCGGTAGGGGCACTGAAGCTTTCTTT; CDR3 length: 15; J gene: TRBJ1-1; D gene: .; clone size: .; V gene: TRBV20-1
CDR3 protein: CASSQWEGASQPQHF; CDR3 DNA: TGCGCCAGCAGCCAGTGGGAGGGGGCGAGTCAGCCCCAGCATTTT; CDR3 length: 15; J gene: TRBJ1-5; D gene: TRBD1; clone size: few; V gene: TRBV4-1
CDR3 protein: CSVTSPWDEQYF; CDR3 DNA: TGCAGCGTTACTAGCCCATGGGACGAGCAGTACTTC; CDR3 length: 12; J gene: TRBJ2-7; D gene: .; clone size: few; V gene: TRBV29-1
CDR3 protein: CASSPLAGVASSCNEQFF; CDR3 DNA: TGTGCCAGCAGTCCACTAGCGGGAGTTGCCAGCTCCTGCAATGAGCAGTTCTTC; CDR3 length: 18; J gene: TRBJ2-1; D gene: TRBD2; clone size: few; V gene: TRBV5-4
CDR3 protein: CASSLGSGRLETQYF; CDR3 DNA: TGTGCCAGCAGTTTAGGTAGCGGGAGGTTAGAGACCCAGTACTTC; CDR3 length: 15; J gene: TRBJ2-5; D gene: TRBD2; clone size: .; V gene: TRBV27
CDR3 protein: CASSQKREGRTGELFF; CDR3 DNA: TGCGCCAGCAGCCAAAAGCGGGAGGGCCGGACCGGGGAGCTGTTTTTT; CDR3 length: 16; J gene: TRBJ2-2; D gene: TRBD2; clone size: .; V gene: TRBV4-1
CDR3 protein: CASSQPRRARYNEQFF; CDR3 DNA: TGTGCCAGCAGCCAGCCTCGGAGGGCGCGGTACAATGAGCAGTTCTTC; CDR3 length: 16; J gene: TRBJ2-1; D gene: .; clone size: few; V gene: TRBV14
CDR3 protein: CASSPRLASYEQYF; CDR3 DNA: TGTGCCAGCAGTCCCCGACTAGCATCCTACGAGCAGTACTTC; CDR3 length: 14; J gene: TRBJ2-7; D gene: TRBD2; clone size: many; V gene: TRBV2
CDR3 protein: CASSQGTGSGNTIYF; CDR3 DNA: TGCGCCAGCAGCCAAGGGACAGGGTCCGGAAACACCATATATTTT; CDR3 length: 15; J gene: TRBJ1-3; D gene: TRBD1; clone size: .; V gene: TRBV4-1
CDR3 protein: CASSPPGLAGGEQYF; CDR3 DNA: TGTGCCAGCAGCCCCCCGGGACTAGCGGGCGGCGAGCAGTACTTC; CDR3 length: 15; J gene: TRBJ2-7; D gene: TRBD2; clone size: few; V gene: TRBV28
CDR3 protein: CASSLLAGADTQYF; CDR3 DNA: TGCGCCAGCAGCTTACTAGCGGGGGCAGATACGCAGTATTTT; CDR3 length: 14; J gene: TRBJ2-3; D gene: TRBD2; clone size: few; V gene: TRBV5-1
CDR3 protein: CASSAAATNEKLFF; CDR3 DNA: TGTGCCAGCTCCGCGGCGGCCACTAATGAAAAACTGTTTTTT; CDR3 length: 14; J gene: TRBJ1-4; D gene: .; clone size: .; V gene: TRBV18
CDR3 protein: CASNTQSPNTEAFF; CDR3 DNA: TGTGCCAGCAATACACAGTCCCCCAACACTGAAGCTTTCTTT; CDR3 length: 14; J gene: TRBJ1-1; D gene: .; clone size: many; V gene: TRBV27
CDR3 protein: CASSLTGVVTEAFF; CDR3 DNA: TGTGCCAGCAGCCTCACAGGGGTTGTCACTGAAGCTTTCTTT; CDR3 length: 14; J gene: TRBJ1-1; D gene: TRBD1; clone size: .; V gene: TRBV3-1